Presented here are 17 T cell receptor beta chains from one specimen sequenced in a study of blood T cell repertoires in COVID-19. Method: immunoSEQ multiplex PCR; TCRdb's copy keeps in-frame clones and lacks some. The sample includes hundreds of thousands of clones, 70% to 90% of them seen just once. Sequenced sample: peripheral blood. All receptors derive from a woman aged 30 to 39 with active or convalescent COVID-19.

The rearrangement uses TRBV2 and TRBJ1-1, with 11 nucleotides matching TRBD1. Germline-derived CDR1 and CDR2 are SNHLY and FYNNEI. There are 13 residues in the CDR3. The V segment lost 6 bases and the J segment 5 bases; nucleotides outside the gene matches: 2. CDR3 residues: CASRGQGGTEAFF. In DNA, the CDR3 is TGTGCCAGCAGGGGACAGGGGGGAACTGAAGCTTTCTTT.

This chain links TRBV6-1 with TRBJ2-5; TRBD2 agrees at 8 bases. Germline CDR1 and CDR2: MNHNS and SASEGT. This CDR3 is built from 17 residues. The V and J ends lost 1 base and 0 bases, in that order; junction bases with no gene match: 7. CDR3 sequence: CASSEGWIAGNQETQYF. CDR3 bases: TGTGCCAGCAGTGAAGGGTGGATAGCGGGGAACCAAGAGACCCAGTACTTC.

V gene TRBV7-9 combines with J gene TRBJ2-2; no clear D gene. The V and J ends lost 0 bases and 1 base respectively, with 3 bases between them. This CDR3 comprises 14 residues. CDR1 is SEHNR and CDR2 is FQNEAQ in the germline V gene (reference sequence). CDR3 protein: CASSLAGNTGELFF. Written as DNA, the CDR3 is TGTGCCAGCAGCTTAGCCGGGAACACCGGGGAGCTGTTTTTT.

V usage is TRBV12-3 or TRBV12-4 and J usage is TRBJ1-1; TRBD1 matches at 9 bases. V lost 6 bases and J lost 8; bases outside the gene matches: 4. This CDR3 is built from 12 residues. The chain's CDR3 is CASSHRGLEAFF. The DNA of the CDR3 is TGTGCCAGCAGCCACAGGGGGCTGGAAGCTTTCTTT.

The rearrangement uses TRBV2 and TRBJ1-2; D is unclear. Trimming took off 4 bases at V and 4 bases at J, with 10 bases between the two ends. The CDR3 has 13 amino acids. Looked up from germline, CDR1 is SNHLY and CDR2 is FYNNEI. The CDR3 bases are TGTGCCAGCAGTGTCCGGGGTGTCTATGGCTACACCTTC. Translated: CASSVRGVYGYTF.

The chain uses TRBV2 and TRBJ2-6; TRBD1 matches at 10 bases. J gave up 3 bases and V 3 bases, and 5 bases lay outside the gene matches. Germline V gene data show CDR1 as SNHLY and CDR2 as FYNNEI. The CDR3 spans 17 residues. This CDR3 reads CASSDGTGVGGANVLTF. In nucleotides, the CDR3 is TGTGCCAGCAGTGACGGGACAGGGGTTGGTGGGGCCAACGTCCTGACTTTC.

The J gene is TRBJ1-2, the V gene TRBV4-1; 10 nucleotides line up with TRBD1. Germline values: CDR1 MGHRA, CDR2 YSYEKL. This CDR3 is built from 15 residues. V was clipped by 6 bases and J by 4 bases; unmatched bases: 8. Here the CDR3 reads CASSPPGQGLYGYTF. The CDR3, as DNA: TGCGCCAGCAGTCCCCCGGGACAGGGGCTCTATGGCTACACCTTC.

This sequence joins TRBV2 and TRBJ1-2, with 9 positions matching TRBD1. This CDR3 is 16 amino acids long. The germline gives CDR1 SNHLY, CDR2 FYNNEI. The ends lost 3 bases at V and 7 bases at J; junction bases unmatched: 12. CDR3 sequence reads: CASSDSSTGGVSGYTF. CDR3 sequence (DNA): TGTGCCAGCAGTGATTCCTCGACAGGGGGAGTAAGTGGCTACACCTTC.

This chain links TRBV5-1 with TRBJ1-4, with 7 positions matching TRBD1. V trimming: 1 base; J trimming: 4 bases; junction bases outside the gene matches: 4. The germline gives CDR1 SGHRS, CDR2 YFSETQ. The CDR3 runs to 15 residues. The CDR3 is CASSLPGQLNEKLFF. The CDR3 DNA reads TGCGCCAGCAGCTTGCCGGGACAGCTTAATGAAAAACTGTTTTTT. The variable domain in full, with the rest retrieved from reference TRBV5-1 and TRBJ1-4, is KAGVTQTPRYLIKTRGQQVTLSCSPISGHRSVSWYQQTPGQGLQFLFEYFSETQRNKGNFPGRFSGRQFSNSRSEMNVSTLELGDSALYLCASSLPGQLNEKLFFGSGTQLSVL.

The gene calls are TRBV21-1 and TRBJ2-3; TRBD2 was called by the table and not checked on the DNA. TRBV21-1 is assigned pseudogene status. CDR3 length equals 14 residues. CDR3 coding DNA: TGTGCCAGCAGGCAGCGGGGGAGCACAGATACGCAGTATTTT. Translating it yields CASRQRGSTDTQYF.

This clone was recorded a few times. V is TRBV6-2 or TRBV6-3 and J is TRBJ1-2; D is unresolved. This CDR3 contains 14 residues. V was trimmed by 6 bases and J by 2 bases, leaving 13 bases between them. Germline values: CDR1 MNHEY, CDR2 SVGEGT. CDR3 DNA: TGTGCCAGCAGCTCGAATGGTAGAAACTATGGCTACACCTTC. Translated, it gives CASSSNGRNYGYTF.

The rearrangement uses TRBV19 and TRBJ1-2, with 7 bases aligning to TRBD1. CDR1 is LNHDA, CDR2 SQIVND, per germline (reference sequence). Trimming at V came to 2 bases and at J to 4 bases, leaving 4 bases not matched to a gene. The CDR3 covers 14 residues. CDR3 nucleotide sequence: TGTGCCAGTAGTATAAACGACAGGGTCTATGGCTACACCTTC. It translates to CASSINDRVYGYTF.

The chain is built from TRBV7-8 and TRBJ2-7, with D hard to call. The CDR3 covers 15 residues. Trimming stripped 6 bases from V and 0 bases from J, with 15 bases between. The germline gives CDR1 SGHVS, CDR2 FQNEAQ. The CDR3 region has the DNA TGTGCCAGCAGTTATGAGGTGTCCCTCTCCTACGAGCAGTACTTC. Translation: CASSYEVSLSYEQYF.

The gene calls are TRBV5-6 and TRBJ2-5; no reliable D call. Trimming left V 1 base short and J 4 bases short, with 8 bases between. There are 13 residues in the CDR3. Per the germline V gene, CDR1 is SGHDT and CDR2 is YYEEEE. The CDR3 is CASSLIGGETQYF. The CDR3 DNA sequence: TGTGCCAGCAGCTTGATCGGCGGAGAGACCCAGTACTTC.

The V and J genes are TRBV29-1 and TRBJ2-1; D possibly corresponds to TRBD1 (5 bases). Germline V gives CDR1 SQVTM, CDR2 ANQGSEA. The V and J ends lost 2 bases and 1 base respectively, with 9 bases between them. The CDR3 is 14 amino acids. The DNA of the CDR3 is TGCAGCGTTGAACCCCCAGGGTCCTACAATGAGCAGTTCTTC. Residues: CSVEPPGSYNEQFF.

The chain employs TRBV27 and TRBJ1-1; a possible D gene is TRBD1 (6 bases). CDR1 MNHEY and CDR2 SMNVEV come from the germline V gene (reference sequence). CDR3 length equals 17 residues. Trimming left V 0 bases short and J 0 bases short, with 14 bases between. CDR3 sequence: CASSLSRRQGLNTEAFF. The DNA for the CDR3 is TGTGCCAGCAGTTTATCGCGGCGGCAGGGGTTGAACACTGAAGCTTTCTTT.

The CDR3 loop is CASSLQGESPLHF. DNA for the CDR3: TGTGCCAGCAGCTTACAAGGGGAATCACCCCTCCACTTT. The chain combines TRBV7-9 with TRBJ1-6; D is possibly TRBD1 (5 bases). Trimming stripped 2 bases from V and 10 bases from J, with 9 bases between. The germline CDR1 and CDR2 sequences are SEHNR and FQNEAQ (reference sequence). The CDR3 covers 13 residues.